This T cell receptor (beta chain) was sequenced for a study of shared clonotypes between healthy human individuals. Here immunoSEQ multiplex PCR was the method, and the copy in TCRdb shows in-frame clones only, minus some. The sample has 400,000 to 550,000 clones, approximately 79% seen once. V shed 0 bases and J shed 3 bases, with 8 bases lying between them. This CDR3 has 14 residues. Germline CDR1 and CDR2: LNHDA and SQIVND (reference sequence). The chain has TRBV19 and TRBJ1-1; tentatively, D is TRBD1 (5 bases). The origin of this receptor is a woman aged 40 to 50 in good health. Some clones in this sample may be carry-over from other donors' samples. The sample comprised PBMCs. The CDR3 reads CASSIDWGDTEAFF. The DNA of the CDR3 is TGTGCCAGTAGTATAGACTGGGGGGACACTGAAGCTTTCTTT.